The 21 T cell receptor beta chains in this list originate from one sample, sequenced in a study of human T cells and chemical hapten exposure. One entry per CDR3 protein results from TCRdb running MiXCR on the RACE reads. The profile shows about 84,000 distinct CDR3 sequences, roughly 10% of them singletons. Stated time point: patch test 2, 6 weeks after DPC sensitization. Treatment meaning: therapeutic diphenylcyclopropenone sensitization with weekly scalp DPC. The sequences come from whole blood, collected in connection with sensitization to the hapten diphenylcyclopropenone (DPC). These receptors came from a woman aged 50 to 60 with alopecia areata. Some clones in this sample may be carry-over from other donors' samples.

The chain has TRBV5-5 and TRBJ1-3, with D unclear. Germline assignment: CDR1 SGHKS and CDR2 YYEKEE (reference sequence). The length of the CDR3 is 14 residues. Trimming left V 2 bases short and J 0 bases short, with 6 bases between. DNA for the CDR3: TGTGCCAGCAGCTTAGTTTTCTCTGGAAACACCATATATTTT. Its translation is CASSLVFSGNTIYF.

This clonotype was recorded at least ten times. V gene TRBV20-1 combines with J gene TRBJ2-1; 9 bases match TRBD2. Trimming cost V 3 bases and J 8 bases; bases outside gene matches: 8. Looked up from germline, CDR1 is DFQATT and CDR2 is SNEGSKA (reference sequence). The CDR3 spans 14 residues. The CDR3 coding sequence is TGCAGTGCTAGGGAGGCGGGAGGGATCGATGAGCAGTTCTTC. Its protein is CSAREAGGIDEQFF.

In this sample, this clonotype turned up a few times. The CDR3 reads CASTKTSYTGELFF. The CDR3 coding sequence is TGTGCCAGCACCAAAACCTCATACACCGGGGAGCTGTTTTTT. This chain connects TRBV28 to TRBJ2-2; D unresolved. V was pared by 7 bases and J by 3 bases, with 12 bases between. The length of the CDR3 is 14 residues. From germline, CDR1 is MDHEN and CDR2 SYDVKM.

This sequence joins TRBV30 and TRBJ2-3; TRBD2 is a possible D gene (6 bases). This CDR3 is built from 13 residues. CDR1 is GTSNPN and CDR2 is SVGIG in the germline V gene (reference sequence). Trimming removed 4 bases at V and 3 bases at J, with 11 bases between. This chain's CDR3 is CAWNPGLTDTQYF. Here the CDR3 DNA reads TGTGCCTGGAATCCGGGACTGACAGATACGCAGTATTTT.

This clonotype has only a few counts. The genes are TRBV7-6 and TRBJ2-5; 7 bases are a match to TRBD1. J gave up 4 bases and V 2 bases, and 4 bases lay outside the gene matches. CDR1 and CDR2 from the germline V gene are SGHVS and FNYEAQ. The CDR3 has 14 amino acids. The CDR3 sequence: CASSLRQGGETQYF. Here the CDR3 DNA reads TGTGCCAGCAGCTTACGACAGGGTGGAGAGACCCAGTACTTC.

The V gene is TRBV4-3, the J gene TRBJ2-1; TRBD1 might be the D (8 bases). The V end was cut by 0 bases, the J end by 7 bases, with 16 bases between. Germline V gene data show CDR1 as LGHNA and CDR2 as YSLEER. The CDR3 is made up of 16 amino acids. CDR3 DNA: TGCGCCAGCAGCCAAGATCCTGACAGGGGAGGGAATGAGCAGTTCTTC. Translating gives CASSQDPDRGGNEQFF.

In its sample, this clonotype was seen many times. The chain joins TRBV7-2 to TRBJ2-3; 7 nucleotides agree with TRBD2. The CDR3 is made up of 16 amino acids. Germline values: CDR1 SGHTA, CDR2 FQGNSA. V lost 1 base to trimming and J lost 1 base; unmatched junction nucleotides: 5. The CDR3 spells CASSLEGRGGTDTQYF. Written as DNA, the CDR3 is TGTGCCAGCAGCTTAGAAGGGAGGGGAGGCACAGATACGCAGTATTTT.

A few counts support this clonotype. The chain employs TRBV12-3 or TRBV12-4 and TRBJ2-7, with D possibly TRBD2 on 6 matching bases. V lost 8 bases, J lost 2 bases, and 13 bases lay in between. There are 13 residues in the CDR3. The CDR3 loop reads CASCRDSPYEQYF. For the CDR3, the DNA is TGTGCCAGCTGCCGGGACTCTCCCTACGAGCAGTACTTC.

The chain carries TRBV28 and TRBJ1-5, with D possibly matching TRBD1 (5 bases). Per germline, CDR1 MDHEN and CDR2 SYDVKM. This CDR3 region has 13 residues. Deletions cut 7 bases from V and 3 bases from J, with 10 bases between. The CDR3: CASTGSSNQPQHF. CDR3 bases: TGTGCCAGCACAGGGTCCTCCAATCAGCCCCAGCATTTT.

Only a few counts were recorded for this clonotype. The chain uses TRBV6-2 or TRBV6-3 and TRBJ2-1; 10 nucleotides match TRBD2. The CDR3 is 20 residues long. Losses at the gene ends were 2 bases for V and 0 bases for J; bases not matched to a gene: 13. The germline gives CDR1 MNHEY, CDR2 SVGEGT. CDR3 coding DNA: TGTGCCAGCAGTTACGCACGATCCGGGACTAGCGCCACCTCCTACAATGAGCAGTTCTTC. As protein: CASSYARSGTSATSYNEQFF.

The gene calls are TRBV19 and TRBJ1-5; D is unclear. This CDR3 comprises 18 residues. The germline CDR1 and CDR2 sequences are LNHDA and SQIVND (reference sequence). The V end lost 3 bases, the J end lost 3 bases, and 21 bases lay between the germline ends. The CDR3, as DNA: TGTGCCAGTAGTATGGGCACAATTGACGGAGATCTCAATCAGCCCCAGCATTTT. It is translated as CASSMGTIDGDLNQPQHF.

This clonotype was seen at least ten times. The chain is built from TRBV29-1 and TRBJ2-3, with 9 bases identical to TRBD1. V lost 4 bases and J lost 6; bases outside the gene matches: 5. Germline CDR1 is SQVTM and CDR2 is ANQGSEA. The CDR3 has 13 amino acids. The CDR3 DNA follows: TGCAGCGTTGCGGGACAGGGAGGGGATACGCAGTATTTT. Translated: CSVAGQGGDTQYF.

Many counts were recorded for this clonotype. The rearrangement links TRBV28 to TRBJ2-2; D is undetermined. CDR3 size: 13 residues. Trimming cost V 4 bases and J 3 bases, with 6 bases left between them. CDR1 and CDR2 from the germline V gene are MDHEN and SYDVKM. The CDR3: CASSWTDTGELFF. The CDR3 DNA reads TGTGCCAGCAGTTGGACCGACACCGGGGAGCTGTTTTTT.

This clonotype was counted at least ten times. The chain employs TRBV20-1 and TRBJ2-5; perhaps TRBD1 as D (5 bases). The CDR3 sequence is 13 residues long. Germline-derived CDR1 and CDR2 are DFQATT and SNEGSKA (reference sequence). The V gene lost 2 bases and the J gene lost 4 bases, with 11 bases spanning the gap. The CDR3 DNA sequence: TGCAGTGCTAGACAGGGTGTAACAGAGACCCAGTACTTC. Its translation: CSARQGVTETQYF.

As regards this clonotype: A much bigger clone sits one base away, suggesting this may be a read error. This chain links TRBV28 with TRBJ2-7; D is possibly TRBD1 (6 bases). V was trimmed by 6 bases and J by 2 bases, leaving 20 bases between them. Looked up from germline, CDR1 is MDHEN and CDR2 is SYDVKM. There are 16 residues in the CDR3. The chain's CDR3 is CASRDDEEQGPYEQYF. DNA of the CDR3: TGTGCCAGCAGGGATGACGAAGAACAGGGACCCTACGAGCAGTACTTC.

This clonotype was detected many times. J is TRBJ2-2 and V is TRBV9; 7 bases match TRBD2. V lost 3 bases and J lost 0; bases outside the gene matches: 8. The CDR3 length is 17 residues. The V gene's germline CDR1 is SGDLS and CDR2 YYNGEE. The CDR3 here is CASSGAGGSTNTGELFF. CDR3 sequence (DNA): TGTGCCAGCAGCGGGGCAGGCGGGAGCACGAACACCGGGGAGCTGTTTTTT.

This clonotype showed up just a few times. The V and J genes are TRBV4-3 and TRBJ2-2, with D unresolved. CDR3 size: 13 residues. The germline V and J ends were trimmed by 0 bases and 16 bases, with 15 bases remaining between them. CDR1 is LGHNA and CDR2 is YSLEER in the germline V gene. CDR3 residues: CASSQDLGRVAFF. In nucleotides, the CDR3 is TGCGCCAGCAGCCAAGATCTTGGTCGTGTGGCGTTTTTT.

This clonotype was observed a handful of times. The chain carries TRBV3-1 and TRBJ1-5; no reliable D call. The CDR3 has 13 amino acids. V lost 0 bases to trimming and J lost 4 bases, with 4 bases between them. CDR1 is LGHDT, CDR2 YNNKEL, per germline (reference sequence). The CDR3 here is CASSQEGNQPQHF. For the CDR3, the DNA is TGTGCCAGCAGCCAAGAGGGGAATCAGCCCCAGCATTTT.

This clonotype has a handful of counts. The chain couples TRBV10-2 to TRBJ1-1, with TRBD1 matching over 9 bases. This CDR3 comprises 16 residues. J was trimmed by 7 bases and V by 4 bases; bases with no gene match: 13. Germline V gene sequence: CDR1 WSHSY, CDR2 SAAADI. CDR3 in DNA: TGCGCCAGCAGTGCGGGACAGGGACGTGGTATGAGTGAAGCTTTCTTT. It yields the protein CASSAGQGRGMSEAFF.

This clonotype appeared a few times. The CDR3 DNA sequence: TGCGCCAGCAGCGCCGGACAGGGGAGAGGGATTCAGTACTTC. Encoded protein: CASSAGQGRGIQYF. V and J are TRBV5-1 and TRBJ2-4, with 9 bases matching TRBD1. The V gene end was trimmed by 4 bases and the J gene end by 10 bases; junction bases not matched to a gene: 9. Germline V gene sequence: CDR1 SGHRS, CDR2 YFSETQ. This CDR3 spans 14 amino acids.

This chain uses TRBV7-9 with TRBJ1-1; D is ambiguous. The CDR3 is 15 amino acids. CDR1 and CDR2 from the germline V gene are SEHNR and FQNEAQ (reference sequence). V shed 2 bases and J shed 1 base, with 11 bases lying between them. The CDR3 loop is CASSLRRAENTEAFF. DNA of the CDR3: TGTGCCAGCAGCTTAAGGAGAGCGGAGAACACTGAAGCTTTCTTT.